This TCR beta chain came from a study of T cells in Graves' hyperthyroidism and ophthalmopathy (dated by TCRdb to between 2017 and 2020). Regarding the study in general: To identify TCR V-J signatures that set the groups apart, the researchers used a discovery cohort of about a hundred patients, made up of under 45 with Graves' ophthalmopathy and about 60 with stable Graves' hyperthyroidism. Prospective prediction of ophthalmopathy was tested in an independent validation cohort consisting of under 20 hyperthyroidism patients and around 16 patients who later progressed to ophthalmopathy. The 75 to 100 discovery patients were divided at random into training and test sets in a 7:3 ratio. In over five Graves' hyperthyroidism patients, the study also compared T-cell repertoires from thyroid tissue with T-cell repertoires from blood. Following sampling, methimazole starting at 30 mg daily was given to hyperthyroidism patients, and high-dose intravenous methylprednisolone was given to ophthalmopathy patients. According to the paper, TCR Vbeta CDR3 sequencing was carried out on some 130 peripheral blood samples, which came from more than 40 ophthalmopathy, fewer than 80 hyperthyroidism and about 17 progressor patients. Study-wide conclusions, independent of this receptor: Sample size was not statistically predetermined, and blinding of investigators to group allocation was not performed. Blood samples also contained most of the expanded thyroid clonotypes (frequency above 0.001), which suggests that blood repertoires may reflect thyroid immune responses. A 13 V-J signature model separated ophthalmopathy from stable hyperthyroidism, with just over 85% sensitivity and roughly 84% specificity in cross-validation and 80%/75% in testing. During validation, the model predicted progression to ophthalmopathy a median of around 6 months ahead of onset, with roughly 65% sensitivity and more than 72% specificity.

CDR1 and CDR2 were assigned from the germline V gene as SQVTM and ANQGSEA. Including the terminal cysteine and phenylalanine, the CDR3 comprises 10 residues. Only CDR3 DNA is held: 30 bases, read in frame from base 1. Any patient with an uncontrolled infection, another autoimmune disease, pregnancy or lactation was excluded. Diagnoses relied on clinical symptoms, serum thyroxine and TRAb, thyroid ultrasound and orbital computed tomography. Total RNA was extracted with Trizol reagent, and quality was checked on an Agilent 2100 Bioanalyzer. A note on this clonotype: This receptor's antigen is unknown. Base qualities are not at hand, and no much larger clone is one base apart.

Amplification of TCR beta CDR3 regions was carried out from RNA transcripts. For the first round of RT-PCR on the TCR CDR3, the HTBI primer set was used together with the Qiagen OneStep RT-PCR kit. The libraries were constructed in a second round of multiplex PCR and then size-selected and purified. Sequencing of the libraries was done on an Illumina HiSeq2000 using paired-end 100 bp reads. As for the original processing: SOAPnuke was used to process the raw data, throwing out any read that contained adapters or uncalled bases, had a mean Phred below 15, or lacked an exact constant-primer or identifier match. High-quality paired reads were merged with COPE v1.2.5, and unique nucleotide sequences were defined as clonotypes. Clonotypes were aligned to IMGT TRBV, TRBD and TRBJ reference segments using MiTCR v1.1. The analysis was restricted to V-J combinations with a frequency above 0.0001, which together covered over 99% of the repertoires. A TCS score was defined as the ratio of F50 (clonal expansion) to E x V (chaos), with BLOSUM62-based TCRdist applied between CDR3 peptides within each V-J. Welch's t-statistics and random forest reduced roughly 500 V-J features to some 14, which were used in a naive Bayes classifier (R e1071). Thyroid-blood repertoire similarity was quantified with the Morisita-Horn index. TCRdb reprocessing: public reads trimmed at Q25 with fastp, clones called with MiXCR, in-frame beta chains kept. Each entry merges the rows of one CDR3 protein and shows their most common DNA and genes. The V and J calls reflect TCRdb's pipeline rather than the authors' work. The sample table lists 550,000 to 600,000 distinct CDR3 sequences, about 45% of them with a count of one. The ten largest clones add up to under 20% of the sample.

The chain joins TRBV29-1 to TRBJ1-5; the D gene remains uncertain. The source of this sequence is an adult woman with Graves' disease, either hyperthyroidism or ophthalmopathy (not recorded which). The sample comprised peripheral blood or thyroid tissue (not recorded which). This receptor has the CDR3 CSPTGQPQHF. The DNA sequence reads TGCAGTCCGACGGGGCAGCCCCAGCATTTT.